Included here is one T cell receptor beta chain sequence, with context. The method was immunoSEQ multiplex PCR; TCRdb's version includes in-frame clones alone and lacks a portion of them. The sample includes 260,000 or so clones, around 81% of them seen just once. V dropped 8 bases and J dropped 8; count of bases not matched to a gene: 14. Germline values: CDR1 MGHRA, CDR2 YSYEKL. CDR3 length equals 14 residues. This record belongs to a study of blood T cell repertoires in COVID-19. The chain recombines TRBV4-1 with TRBJ1-2; TRBD1 matches at 7 bases. The source of this sequence is a woman aged 80 or over with COVID-19, enrolled during active disease. The sample was peripheral blood. As DNA, the CDR3 is TGCGCCAGCTCCGGGTTACAGGGGAATCAGGGCTACACCTTC. It yields the protein CASSGLQGNQGYTF.